This T cell receptor (beta chain) was sequenced in a study of blood T cell repertoires in COVID-19. Whole-study context: Samples representing acute and convalescent COVID-19 were sourced from the United States, Italy and Spain. Sample material is recorded as cDNA or gDNA derived from T cells, B-cell-depleted T cells, or PBMCs.

Original data processing: Nucleated cell number was recorded as an estimate derived from reference gene primer amplification. The data were produced by immunoSEQ multiplex PCR, yet TCRdb's version contains in-frame clones alone and is incomplete. The DNA gave D and trimming, while V, J and clone size come from that table. The data show tens of thousands of clones, with 85% seen just once and roughly 5% held by the top ten. After removal of 3 bases from V and 2 bases from J, the junction contained 2 bases not matched to a gene. This CDR3 has 15 amino acids. Germline lookup yields CDR1 LNHDA and CDR2 SQIVND (reference sequence).

Sequenced input: peripheral blood. This TCR was sampled from a man in his 70s with acute or convalescent COVID-19. This sequence joins TRBV19 and TRBJ2-5, with 11 bases aligning to TRBD2. CDR3 DNA sequence: TGTGCCAGTAGTATTTTAGCGGGGGGGCAAGAGACCCAGTACTTC. Its translation is CASSILAGGQETQYF.